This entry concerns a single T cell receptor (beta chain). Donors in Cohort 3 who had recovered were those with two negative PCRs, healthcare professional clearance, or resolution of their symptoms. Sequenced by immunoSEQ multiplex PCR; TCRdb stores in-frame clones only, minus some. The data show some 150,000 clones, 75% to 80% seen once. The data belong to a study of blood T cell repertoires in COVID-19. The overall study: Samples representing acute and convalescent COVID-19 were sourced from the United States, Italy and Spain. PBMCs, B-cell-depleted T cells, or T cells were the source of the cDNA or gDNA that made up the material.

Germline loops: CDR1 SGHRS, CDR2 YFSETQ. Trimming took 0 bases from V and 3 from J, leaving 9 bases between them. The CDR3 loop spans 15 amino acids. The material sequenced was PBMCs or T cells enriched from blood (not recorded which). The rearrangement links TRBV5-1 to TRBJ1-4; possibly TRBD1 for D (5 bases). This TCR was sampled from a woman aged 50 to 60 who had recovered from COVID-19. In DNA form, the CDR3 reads TGCGCCAGCAGCTTGGGGGCAGGGCCTAATGAAAAACTGTTTTTT. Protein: CASSLGAGPNEKLFF.